A single sample gave rise to the 32 T cell receptor beta chains below, sequenced in a study of blood T cells in healthy people across ages. A second PCR, run for roughly 7 to 11 cycles, used a sample-barcoded 5' primer plus a J-beta primer mix. Each CDR3 protein gets one entry after TCRdb re-called the 5' RACE reads with MiXCR. The sample yields approximately 780,000 distinct CDR3 sequences, roughly 26% seen once. The same sample was also studied in work on T cells of mothers and their children.

Input material: blood. These receptor sequences come from a boy aged 5 to 17 in good health.

In its sample, this clonotype was seen a few times. The chain is built from TRBV11-2 and TRBJ2-6; D remains ambiguous. The germline V gene encodes CDR1 SGHAT and CDR2 FQNNGV. The V and J ends lost 4 bases and 12 bases respectively, with 7 bases between them. The CDR3 loop spans 11 amino acids. In nucleotides, the CDR3 is TGTGCCAGCAGCTCGACGTCCGTCCTGACTTTC. It is translated as CASSSTSVLTF.

The chain uses TRBV19 and TRBJ1-1; maybe TRBD1 (5 bases). Trimming took off 3 bases at V and 0 bases at J, with 11 bases between the two ends. Per the germline V gene, CDR1 is LNHDA and CDR2 is SQIVND (reference sequence). The CDR3 sequence is 15 residues long. The CDR3, as DNA: TGTGCCAGTAGTATGGCAGGGCTCATGAACACTGAAGCTTTCTTT. This sequence encodes CASSMAGLMNTEAFF.

This clonotype was found a few times. The chain joins TRBV3-1 to TRBJ1-6, with D unresolved. Germline V gene sequence: CDR1 LGHDT, CDR2 YNNKEL (reference sequence). Trimming took off 3 bases at V and 18 bases at J, with 12 bases between the two ends. This CDR3 spans 11 amino acids. As DNA, the CDR3 is TGTGCCAGCAGCCATGCTACAAGATACCACTTT. Translation gives CASSHATRYHF.

This chain connects TRBV15 to TRBJ1-5, with D hard to call. CDR3 length equals 16 residues. Between the trimmed V and J ends, which lost 0 bases and 9 bases, there was a span of 18 bases. Germline-derived CDR1 and CDR2 are LNHNV and YYDKDF (reference sequence). This CDR3 reads CATSRDWEGPGGPQHF. The CDR3 bases are TGTGCCACCAGCAGAGATTGGGAGGGCCCGGGCGGGCCCCAGCATTTT.

The chain combines TRBV7-6 with TRBJ2-5, with 8 positions matching TRBD1. Germline V gene sequence: CDR1 SGHVS, CDR2 FNYEAQ. V shed 5 bases and J 3 bases; nucleotides not matched to a gene: 11. This CDR3 comprises 16 residues. The CDR3 is CASSHLDRALEETQYF. CDR3 DNA: TGTGCCAGCAGCCACCTGGACAGGGCTTTGGAAGAGACCCAGTACTTC.

The chain is built from TRBV2 and TRBJ1-1, with D tentatively TRBD1 (5 bases). The CDR3 is 14 amino acids. V was cut by 6 bases and J by 4 bases, with 15 bases left in between. CDR1 and CDR2 from the germline V gene are SNHLY and FYNNEI. This CDR3 is CASSTTRGSTEAFF. The CDR3 bases are TGTGCCAGCAGCACCACTAGGGGATCCACTGAAGCTTTCTTT.

This clonotype was counted a few times. The chain has TRBV4-1 and TRBJ1-2; maybe TRBD1 (5 bases). Trimming removed 3 bases at V and 4 bases at J, with 12 bases between. Germline V gives CDR1 MGHRA, CDR2 YSYEKL. This CDR3 contains 14 residues. The CDR3 nucleotides are TGCGCCAGCAGCCAGGGGCTGAAGATCTATGGCTACACCTTC. It encodes CASSQGLKIYGYTF.

The gene calls are TRBV6-1 and TRBJ2-6, with D unresolved. The CDR3 runs 16 residues. Trimming took off 2 bases at V and 0 bases at J, with 8 bases between the two ends. CDR1 is MNHNS and CDR2 is SASEGT in the germline V gene. The chain's CDR3 is CASSEIRASGANVLTF. The CDR3, as DNA: TGTGCCAGCAGTGAAATTCGTGCCTCTGGGGCCAACGTCCTGACTTTC.

This clonotype was counted ten times or more. The rearrangement joins TRBV10-3 to TRBJ2-1, with 8 bases aligning to TRBD2. This CDR3 comprises 12 residues. CDR1 is ENHRY and CDR2 is SYGVKD in the germline V gene. V shed 6 bases, J shed 6 bases, and the junction held 1 base outside the gene matches. CDR3 nucleotide sequence: TGTGCCATCAGCGCGGGGGGCAATGAGCAGTTCTTC. Protein sequence: CAISAGGNEQFF.

This clonotype has a handful of counts. The gene calls are TRBV6-1 and TRBJ2-4, with D tentatively TRBD2 (6 bases). The germline V gene encodes CDR1 MNHNS and CDR2 SASEGT. The ends were cut back, 10 bases at V and 9 bases at J, with 22 bases in the middle. CDR3 length: 14 amino acids. The DNA of the CDR3 is TGTGCCACGCTAGCAGTGCATCTGGGGGGCATTCAGTACTTC. It encodes CATLAVHLGGIQYF.

This clonotype was counted only a few times. V gene TRBV5-4 combines with J gene TRBJ2-7; D tentatively reads TRBD1 or TRBD2 (6 bases each). The germline V and J ends were trimmed by 4 bases and 4 bases, with 15 bases remaining between them. The CDR3 is made up of 14 amino acids. The germline V gene has CDR1 SGHNT and CDR2 YYREEE (reference sequence). For the CDR3, the DNA is TGTGCCAGCAGCGTGGCAGGGGAGGAATACGAGCAGTACTTC. This encodes CASSVAGEEYEQYF.

The rearrangement links TRBV20-1 to TRBJ2-3, with 10 bases matching TRBD2. Germline V gives CDR1 DFQATT, CDR2 SNEGSKA (reference sequence). V shed 5 bases and J 6 bases; nucleotides not matched to a gene: 8. CDR3 size: 14 residues. The CDR3 loop reads CSAGNSGGSDTQYF. The CDR3 nucleotides read TGCAGTGCTGGAAATAGCGGGGGGTCTGATACGCAGTATTTT.

This clonotype has only a few counts. The rearrangement joins TRBV6-6 to TRBJ1-2; perhaps TRBD1 as D (6 bases). The CDR3 extends over 13 amino acids. CDR1 is MNHNY, CDR2 SVGAGI, per germline (reference sequence). V was cut by 4 bases and J by 8 bases, with 14 bases left in between. The DNA for the CDR3 is TGTGCCAGCAGTTTAGGGGGGTATAGCGGCTACACCTTC. Protein sequence: CASSLGGYSGYTF.

The chain has TRBV28 and TRBJ2-3; the D gene could be TRBD1 or TRBD2 (5 bases each). V was pared by 2 bases and J by 3 bases, with 9 bases between. The CDR3 spans 14 residues. Germline CDR1 is MDHEN and CDR2 is SYDVKM. CDR3 loop: CASSLIRETDTQYF. CDR3 in DNA: TGTGCCAGCAGTTTAATCAGGGAGACAGATACGCAGTATTTT.

This clonotype showed up just a few times. V and J are TRBV3-1 and TRBJ2-5; D is undetermined. The DNA end is a closer match to TRBJ2-7, so the J assignment may be wrong. Germline V gene data show CDR1 as LGHDT and CDR2 as YNNKEL (reference sequence). The CDR3 loop spans 15 amino acids. The DNA of the CDR3 is TGTGCCAGCAGCCAAAATGTTCATGCTTCCTACGAGCAGTACTTC. The encoded protein is CASSQNVHASYEQYF.

This chain joins TRBV6-6 and TRBJ2-3, with D hard to call. V lost 2 bases and J 1 base, leaving 7 bases between the germline ends. The length of the CDR3 is 14 residues. The germline V gene encodes CDR1 MNHNY and CDR2 SVGAGI (reference sequence). This CDR3 is CASSYRPRTDTQYF. The CDR3 DNA sequence: TGTGCCAGCAGTTACCGACCGCGCACAGATACGCAGTATTTT.

The rearrangement links TRBV9 to TRBJ2-3; D is possibly TRBD2 (5 bases). The V end lost 3 bases, the J end lost 6 bases, and 14 bases lay between the germline ends. Germline V CDR1 and CDR2: SGDLS, YYNGEE. The CDR3 length is 14 residues. CDR3 sequence (DNA): TGTGCCAGCAGCGAGACCGGTCGGGGTGATACGCAGTATTTT. It yields the protein CASSETGRGDTQYF.

The chain links TRBV20-1 to TRBJ1-5, with 7 bases matching TRBD1. Trimming took 2 bases from V and 4 from J; bases not matched to a gene: 11. Germline V gene data show CDR1 as DFQATT and CDR2 as SNEGSKA (reference sequence). This CDR3 comprises 16 residues. The CDR3 sequence: CSARFPRGTGNQPQHF. CDR3 nucleotide sequence: TGCAGTGCTAGATTCCCCAGGGGGACTGGGAATCAGCCCCAGCATTTT.

The chain joins TRBV4-1 to TRBJ2-5, with 8 nucleotides matching TRBD2. The germline V gene has CDR1 MGHRA and CDR2 YSYEKL. The CDR3 is 16 amino acids. V dropped 6 bases and J dropped 1; count of bases not matched to a gene: 10. CDR3 sequence: CASSPFAGGFQETQYF. The DNA of the CDR3 is TGCGCCAGCAGTCCCTTCGCGGGGGGATTCCAAGAGACCCAGTACTTC.

The sample holds a few counts of this clonotype. The chain is built from TRBV28 and TRBJ1-2, with D unclear. Germline loops: CDR1 MDHEN, CDR2 SYDVKM. V gave up 5 bases and J gave up 6 bases, with 10 bases separating them. The CDR3 runs to 12 residues. CDR3: CASSPSSDGYTF. CDR3 nucleotide sequence: TGTGCCAGCAGTCCCTCCTCGGATGGCTACACCTTC.

The chain uses TRBV29-1 and TRBJ2-1; 8 bases are shared with TRBD1. This CDR3 region has 13 residues. The germline V gene encodes CDR1 SQVTM and CDR2 ANQGSEA. J gave up 5 bases and V 3 bases, and 3 bases lay outside the gene matches. Here the CDR3 reads CSVDGTGDNEQFF. DNA of the CDR3: TGCAGCGTTGACGGGACAGGAGACAATGAGCAGTTCTTC.

This clonotype was seen repeatedly, ten times or more. The CDR3 spells CASSPGRYNSPLHF. The CDR3 DNA reads as TGTGCCAGCTCCCCGGGACGGTACAATTCACCCCTCCACTTT. V is TRBV7-9 and J is TRBJ1-6, with D perhaps TRBD1 (5 bases). Germline loops: CDR1 SEHNR, CDR2 FQNEAQ (reference sequence). V lost 8 bases to trimming and J lost 7 bases, with 15 bases between them. The CDR3 extends over 14 amino acids.

The chain combines TRBV5-1 with TRBJ2-5, with 9 bases lining up with TRBD1. V was clipped by 8 bases and J by 3 bases; unmatched bases: 8. CDR1 and CDR2 from the germline V gene are SGHRS and YFSETQ. The CDR3 sequence is 14 residues long. CDR3 in DNA: TGCGCCAGTCGGGGACAGGGAAAGGAAGAGACCCAGTACTTC. Its protein is CASRGQGKEETQYF.

The rearrangement links TRBV3-1 to TRBJ2-5, with a weak D call TRBD1 (5 bases). Gene TRBJ2-7 matches the end of the DNA better, so the J call may be wrong. This CDR3 contains 16 residues. Germline V gives CDR1 LGHDT, CDR2 YNNKEL (reference sequence). The CDR3 sequence is CASSQSYRQTNYEQYF. DNA for the CDR3: TGTGCCAGCAGCCAAAGTTATAGACAGACCAACTACGAGCAGTACTTC.

This CDR3 is CAASEGNGELFF. In DNA form, the CDR3 reads TGCGCCGCCTCAGAGGGGAACGGGGAGCTGTTTTTT. The chain joins TRBV5-1 to TRBJ2-2, with D possibly called TRBD1 or TRBD2 (5 bases each). V gave up 10 bases and J gave up 7 bases, with 14 bases separating them. This CDR3 region has 12 residues. In germline, CDR1 is SGHRS, CDR2 YFSETQ.

The chain joins TRBV3-1 to TRBJ2-3, with D possibly matching TRBD2 (6 bases). Germline CDR1 LGHDT, CDR2 YNNKEL (reference sequence). CDR3 length equals 13 residues. Trimming shortened V by 1 base and J by 6 bases, and 8 bases separated the two germline ends. This chain's CDR3 is CASSQGLVDTQYF. CDR3 bases: TGTGCCAGCAGCCAAGGACTAGTCGATACGCAGTATTTT.

This clonotype was seen a handful of times. The V call is TRBV6-5, the J call TRBJ2-7, with a weak D call TRBD2 (6 bases). Trimming took off 4 bases at V and 3 bases at J, with 19 bases between the two ends. Germline-derived CDR1 and CDR2 are MNHEY and SVGAGI. CDR3 length: 16 residues. The DNA of the CDR3 is TGTGCCAGCAGTTCTGGGCAGGGAGGCATCTACTACGAGCAGTACTTC. As protein: CASSSGQGGIYYEQYF.

The V gene is TRBV20-1, the J gene TRBJ1-2; a weak D match, TRBD1 (5 bases). V was cut by 3 bases and J by 6 bases, with 11 bases left in between. The CDR3 extends over 12 amino acids. Germline-derived CDR1 and CDR2 are DFQATT and SNEGSKA (reference sequence). The CDR3 DNA sequence: TGCAGTGCTAGGGCAGGGCCGGATGGCTACACCTTC. Amino acids: CSARAGPDGYTF.

The rearrangement uses TRBV12-3 or TRBV12-4 and TRBJ2-1; D is undetermined. This CDR3 contains 13 residues. The germline V and J ends were trimmed by 6 bases and 5 bases, with 11 bases remaining between them. For the CDR3, the DNA is TGTGCCAGCAGACCCGGGTCCCACAATGAGCAGTTCTTC. Its protein is CASRPGSHNEQFF.

The chain is built from TRBV6-5 and TRBJ2-7, with D maybe TRBD2 (6 bases). The CDR3 runs 12 residues. Looked up from germline, CDR1 is MNHEY and CDR2 is SVGAGI. The V end lost 10 bases, the J end lost 5 bases, and 15 bases lay between the germline ends. CDR3 protein: CATTGGVNEQYF. CDR3 DNA: TGTGCCACTACCGGAGGGGTCAACGAGCAGTACTTC.

V is TRBV10-3 and J is TRBJ1-6; 10 bases are a match to TRBD1. The junction had 6 bases not matched to a gene; V was cut back by 8 bases and J by 5 bases. Per the germline V gene, CDR1 is ENHRY and CDR2 is SYGVKD. CDR3 length equals 15 residues. CDR3 nucleotides: TGTGCCATCCGTGGGACAGGGGCAAATAATTCACCCCTCCACTTT. It specifies CAIRGTGANNSPLHF.

This chain uses TRBV30 with TRBJ2-1, with TRBD1 identical over 7 bases. CDR1 and CDR2 from the germline V gene are GTSNPN and SVGIG (reference sequence). The CDR3 length is 14 residues. V was clipped by 4 bases and J by 2 bases; unmatched bases: 5. The CDR3 region has the DNA TGTGCCTGGACAAGAGACAGGGCCTACAATGAGCAGTTCTTC. It is translated as CAWTRDRAYNEQFF.